This is a list of T cell receptor beta chains from one sample in a study of response to subunit inactivated influenza vaccine. TCRdb fed the RT-PCR reads into MiXCR, producing one record per CDR3 protein. The table shows about 570,000 distinct CDR3 sequences, with about 10% occurring only once. The input for sequencing was PBMCs from blood, taken on the day of vaccination. Receptor source: a man over 45 who received an inactivated influenza vaccine. Both conserved end residues are part of each CDR3. D genes are given only for firm matches. A row's size may be missing; if present it is once, few, many or a size class.

j_call,clone_size,v_call,d_call,cdr3_nt,cdr3_aa
TRBJ2-5,NA,TRBV6-5,NA,TGTGCCAGCAGTTACTCGACGGTCGGCCAAGAGACCCAGTACTTC,CASSYSTVGQETQYF
TRBJ2-4,few,TRBV5-1,NA,TGCGCCAGCAGCCGGAGCGGCAGTAAAAACATTCAGTACTTC,CASSRSGSKNIQYF
TRBJ2-2,few,TRBV27,NA,TGTGCCAGCAGTTTCTACGTAGAAGCGAAGACCGGGGAGCTGTTTTTT,CASSFYVEAKTGELFF
TRBJ1-2,few,TRBV6-2/TRBV6-3,NA,TGTGCCAGCCAGGGAGACAGGAGCTACTATGGCTACACCTTC,CASQGDRSYYGYTF
TRBJ2-3,few,TRBV12-3/TRBV12-4,NA,TGTGCCAGCAGTTTAAGGCGGGCGTTCACAGATACGCAGTATTTT,CASSLRRAFTDTQYF
TRBJ2-5,NA,TRBV27,TRBD2,TGTGCCAGCAGTAAACGACTAGCGGGGGGGCATGAGACCCAGTACTTC,CASSKRLAGGHETQYF
TRBJ1-6,few,TRBV7-2,NA,TGTGCCAGCAGCTTATCTCAGGGTTCCTATAATTCACCCCTCCACTTT,CASSLSQGSYNSPLHF
TRBJ1-1,few,TRBV6-5,NA,TGTGCCAGCAGTTACTTTAATGGGGAAGCTTTCTTT,CASSYFNGEAFF
TRBJ2-1,many,TRBV29-1,NA,TGCAGCGTTGCACGACTCAGCTCCTACAATGAGCAGTTCTTC,CSVARLSSYNEQFF
TRBJ2-1,NA,TRBV4-2,TRBD2,TGTGCCAGCAGCCAACGAACCGGGACTAGTACATATGAGCAGTTCTTC,CASSQRTGTSTYEQFF
TRBJ2-7,NA,TRBV3-1,NA,TGTGCCAGCAGCCAGGGGGAAGGCGAGCGGTACTTC,CASSQGEGERYF
TRBJ2-4,NA,TRBV21-1,NA,TGTGCCAGCAGCACTTTTCAGGCTTTAAACATTCAGTACTTC,CASSTFQALNIQYF
TRBJ2-1,NA,TRBV7-2,NA,TGTGCCAGCAGCTTAGGAAGAGGGATGAATGAGCAGTTCTTC,CASSLGRGMNEQFF
TRBJ1-6,few,TRBV5-1,TRBD1,TGCGCCAGCAGCGTATGGTGGACAGGGACTAATTCACCCCTCCACTTT,CASSVWWTGTNSPLHF
TRBJ2-7,NA,TRBV6-2/TRBV6-3,NA,TGTGCCAGCAGTTACCCAGGACTTACAGCCTACGAGCAGTACTTC,CASSYPGLTAYEQYF
TRBJ2-3,few,TRBV28,NA,TGTGCCAGCAGTCCATCTGGGGGGCACGATACGCAGTATTTT,CASSPSGGHDTQYF
TRBJ2-5,many,TRBV29-1,NA,TGCAGCGTTCAATGGGAAGAGACCCAGTACTTC,CSVQWEETQYF